These 28 T cell receptor beta chains were sequenced from one sample in a study of CD8+ T cells in alopecia areata. TCR sequencing used cDNA made by reverse transcription of extracted RNA. Measured with immunoSEQ multiplex PCR; TCRdb has only the in-frame clones, and not every one. The table lists about 140,000 clones, about 88% of them singletons. Documented treatment: oral pan-JAK inhibitor, 5-10 mg twice daily. The sample consisted of CD8+ T cells sorted from blood, taken at week 4, from a patient treated with tofacitinib. These receptors came from a human donor with alopecia areata.

The J gene is TRBJ1-4, the V gene TRBV9, with 10 bases that match TRBD1. Germline V gene sequence: CDR1 SGDLS, CDR2 YYNGEE. V lost 9 bases, J lost 7 bases, and 15 bases stayed unmatched. The CDR3 has 16 amino acids. The CDR3 protein is CATLIWGQGFGEKLFF. The CDR3 nucleotides read TGTGCCACCCTAATTTGGGGACAGGGGTTTGGTGAAAAACTGTTTTTT.

V and J are TRBV2 and TRBJ2-5, with a tentative D call TRBD1 (6 bases). CDR1 and CDR2 (germline): SNHLY, FYNNEI. Trimming removed 10 bases at V and 0 bases at J, with 18 bases between. The CDR3 extends over 15 amino acids. The CDR3 loop is CATYNTRDNQETQYF. The CDR3 DNA is TGTGCCACCTACAACACGAGGGACAACCAAGAGACCCAGTACTTC.

This clone has just one count. The gene calls are TRBV7-6 and TRBJ2-3; 15 bases line up with TRBD2. Per the germline V gene, CDR1 is SGHVS and CDR2 is FNYEAQ. V shed 2 bases, J shed 4 bases, and the junction held 10 bases outside the gene matches. The CDR3 contains 19 residues. The CDR3 DNA follows: TGTGCCAGCAGCTTAAGTTACTCGGGACTAGCGGGGGGCCCAGATACGCAGTATTTT. This sequence encodes CASSLSYSGLAGGPDTQYF. Full variable domain (missing parts from reference TRBV7-6 and TRBJ2-3): GAGVSQSPRYKVTKRGQDVALRCDPISGHVSLYWYRQALGQGPEFLTYFNYEAQQDKSGLPNDRFSAERPEGSISTLTIQRTEQRDSAMYRCASSLSYSGLAGGPDTQYFGPGTRLTVL.

CDR3 sequence: CSAERGYEQYF. In nucleotides, the CDR3 is TGCAGCGCCGAGCGGGGATACGAGCAGTACTTC. The chain uses TRBV29-1 and TRBJ2-7; 7 positions agree with TRBD2. The ends lost 7 bases at V and 4 bases at J; junction bases unmatched: 4. Germline values: CDR1 SQVTM, CDR2 ANQGSEA. This CDR3 region has 11 residues.

The rearrangement uses TRBV27 and TRBJ2-7; a weak D match, TRBD1 (5 bases). The length of the CDR3 is 16 residues. Germline V lookup: CDR1 MNHEY, CDR2 SMNVEV (reference sequence). V lost 2 bases and J lost 1, with 15 bases in between. CDR3 loop: CASSLEVSRASYEQYF. The CDR3 DNA reads TGTGCCAGCAGTTTAGAAGTTTCCAGGGCATCCTACGAGCAGTACTTC.

The chain recombines TRBV9 with TRBJ2-7, with a tentative D call TRBD1 (6 bases). V was shortened by 4 bases and J by 0 bases, with 11 bases between the two germline ends. CDR1 SGDLS and CDR2 YYNGEE come from the germline V gene. The CDR3 extends over 14 amino acids. The CDR3 DNA reads TGTGCCAGCAGCACTGGACAGTACTCCTACGAGCAGTACTTC. It yields the protein CASSTGQYSYEQYF.

The J gene is TRBJ1-2, the V gene TRBV7-9; unclear D gene. Germline-derived CDR1 and CDR2 are SEHNR and FQNEAQ (reference sequence). This CDR3 has 15 amino acids. V was pared by 5 bases and J by 4 bases, with 17 bases between. CDR3 residues: CASSPKRVIIYGYTF. The DNA of the CDR3 is TGTGCCAGCAGCCCCAAGCGTGTTATCATCTATGGCTACACCTTC. Variable domain in full (rest from reference TRBV7-9 and TRBJ1-2): DTGVSQNPRHKITKRGQNVTFRCDPISEHNRLYWYRQTLGQGPEFLTYFQNEAQLEKSRLLSDRFSAERPKGSFSTLEIQRTEQGDSAMYLCASSPKRVIIYGYTFGSGTRLTVV.

The V call is TRBV29-1, the J call TRBJ2-1, with a possible D match to TRBD1 (5 bases). The V end was cut by 3 bases, the J end by 8 bases, with 14 bases between. Germline V gene sequence: CDR1 SQVTM, CDR2 ANQGSEA. CDR3 length: 13 amino acids. In nucleotides, the CDR3 is TGCAGCGTTGATAAGGGGCGCCCCTATGAGCAGTTCTTC. Residues: CSVDKGRPYEQFF.

The chain is built from TRBV6-1 and TRBJ2-7; unclear D gene. CDR1 MNHNS and CDR2 SASEGT come from the germline V gene. The V and J ends lost 9 bases and 3 bases respectively, with 6 bases between them. The CDR3 contains 10 residues. CDR3 nucleotides: TGTGCCAGTGGTTTCTACGAGCAGTACTTC. The encoded protein is CASGFYEQYF.

This chain joins TRBV30 and TRBJ2-1; 10 nucleotides align to TRBD2. Germline CDR1 reads GTSNPN; CDR2 reads SVGIG (reference sequence). The CDR3 extends over 16 amino acids. Losses at the gene ends were 2 bases for V and 2 bases for J; bases not matched to a gene: 6. CDR3 protein: CAWSLAGAVTYNEQFF. The CDR3 nucleotides are TGTGCCTGGAGTCTAGCGGGAGCGGTCACCTACAATGAGCAGTTCTTC.

The DNA of the CDR3 is TGTGCCAGCAGCGACAGGGAAATGGCCTACGAGCAGTACTTC. Protein product: CASSDREMAYEQYF. V gene TRBV5-5 combines with J gene TRBJ2-7; 7 bases match TRBD1. The CDR3 is 14 residues long. CDR1 is SGHKS and CDR2 is YYEKEE in the germline V gene (reference sequence). The junction had 6 bases not matched to a gene; V was cut back by 4 bases and J by 2 bases.

V and J are TRBV9 and TRBJ2-3; D is unresolved. Germline V CDR1 and CDR2: SGDLS, YYNGEE. Trimming took off 2 bases at V and 0 bases at J, with 13 bases between the two ends. The length of the CDR3 is 16 residues. CDR3 nucleotides: TGTGCCAGCAGCGTTGGCCGCTGGGGTAGCACAGATACGCAGTATTTT. Translation: CASSVGRWGSTDTQYF. The full variable domain, completed using reference TRBV9 and TRBJ2-3, is DSGVTQTPKHLITATGQRVTLRCSPRSGDLSVYWYQQSLDQGLQFLIQYYNGEERAKGNILERFSAQQFPDLHSELNLSSLELGDSALYFCASSVGRWGSTDTQYFGPGTRLTVL.

The gene calls are TRBV27 and TRBJ2-2, with TRBD2 as a possible D gene (6 bases). CDR1 MNHEY and CDR2 SMNVEV come from the germline V gene (reference sequence). This CDR3 region has 13 residues. V was pared by 8 bases and J by 4 bases, with 11 bases between. The DNA of the CDR3 is TGTGCCAGCGCTTGGGAGGTCACCGGGGAGCTGTTTTTT. It codes for CASAWEVTGELFF.

This clone has only one observation. The rearrangement uses TRBV16 and TRBJ1-2; TRBD1 agrees at 12 bases. This CDR3 is 14 amino acids long. With 4 bases clipped from V and 7 bases from J, the junction kept 4 bases outside the gene matches. Germline V CDR1 and CDR2: KGHSY, FQNENV. DNA of the CDR3: TGTGCCAGCAGCCTGGGACAGGGGGCTTTTGGCTACACCTTC. Its protein is CASSLGQGAFGYTF.

The J gene is TRBJ2-7, the V gene TRBV7-9; D is ambiguous. The CDR3 runs to 14 residues. V was trimmed by 3 bases and J by 1 base, leaving 10 bases between them. Germline CDR1 SEHNR, CDR2 FQNEAQ (reference sequence). The CDR3 here is CASSLAGSSYEQYF. The CDR3 nucleotides read TGTGCCAGCAGCTTGGCAGGATCTTCCTACGAGCAGTACTTC. Drawing the rest from reference TRBV7-9 and TRBJ2-7, the complete variable domain is DTGVSQNPRHKITKRGQNVTFRCDPISEHNRLYWYRQTLGQGPEFLTYFQNEAQLEKSRLLSDRFSAERPKGSFSTLEIQRTEQGDSAMYLCASSLAGSSYEQYFGPGTRLTVT.

The chain recombines TRBV2 with TRBJ2-7; D might be TRBD2 (6 bases). This CDR3 has 13 residues. V gave up 11 bases and J gave up 1 base, with 15 bases separating them. CDR1 is SNHLY, CDR2 FYNNEI, per germline. The CDR3 spells CAVQPGLSYEQYF. The DNA for the CDR3 is TGTGCCGTCCAACCCGGACTATCCTACGAGCAGTACTTC.

This chain links TRBV29-1 with TRBJ2-1; TRBD2 aligns across 7 bases. The CDR3 consists of 13 residues. With V trimmed by 4 bases and J by 7 bases, 7 bases remained unmatched. Germline values: CDR1 SQVTM, CDR2 ANQGSEA. In DNA form, the CDR3 reads TGCAGCGTTGGCGGCGGGAGATGGAATGAGCAGTTCTTC. This codes for CSVGGGRWNEQFF.

This chain connects TRBV30 to TRBJ1-5, with no clear D. Germline lookup yields CDR1 GTSNPN and CDR2 SVGIG (reference sequence). The germline V and J ends were trimmed by 3 bases and 5 bases, with 8 bases remaining between them. The length of the CDR3 is 12 residues. CDR3 sequence reads: CAWSPPDQPQHF. The CDR3 DNA sequence: TGTGCCTGGAGCCCCCCGGATCAGCCCCAGCATTTT.

V is TRBV27 and J is TRBJ1-1; no reliable D call. CDR1 and CDR2 (germline): MNHEY, SMNVEV (reference sequence). The CDR3 length is 12 residues. With 4 bases removed from V and 0 bases from J, the gap between germline ends came to 3 bases. In DNA form, the CDR3 reads TGTGCCAGCAGTTCCATGAACACTGAAGCTTTCTTT. Protein product: CASSSMNTEAFF.

This chain links TRBV7-2 with TRBJ2-1; TRBD1 or TRBD2 may be the D gene (5 bases each). The V end lost 5 bases, the J end lost 4 bases, and 12 bases lay between the germline ends. Germline lookup yields CDR1 SGHTA and CDR2 FQGNSA. The length of the CDR3 is 14 residues. DNA for the CDR3: TGTGCCAGCAGCACAGGACTGGGGTACAATGAGCAGTTCTTC. Its protein product is CASSTGLGYNEQFF.

The chain has TRBV6-4 and TRBJ2-7; no clear D gene. Germline CDR1 and CDR2: MRHNA and SNTAGT. The V end lost 2 bases, the J end lost 6 bases, and 8 bases lay between the germline ends. The CDR3 runs to 12 residues. CDR3 sequence: CASSDGSGEQYF. As DNA, the CDR3 is TGTGCCAGCAGTGACGGGTCGGGCGAGCAGTACTTC.

The V gene is TRBV5-1, the J gene TRBJ2-1; D unresolved. V lost 0 bases to trimming and J lost 0 bases, with 10 bases between them. CDR3 length equals 16 residues. Germline lookup yields CDR1 SGHRS and CDR2 YFSETQ. CDR3: CASSLATASSYNEQFF. For the CDR3, the DNA is TGCGCCAGCAGCTTGGCTACAGCCAGCTCCTACAATGAGCAGTTCTTC.

The chain is built from TRBV9 and TRBJ2-5; 10 bases agree with TRBD2. The germline V gene has CDR1 SGDLS and CDR2 YYNGEE. The CDR3 has 14 amino acids. The V segment lost 3 bases and the J segment 4 bases; nucleotides outside the gene matches: 3. The CDR3 region is CASSASGRIETQYF. Here the CDR3 DNA reads TGTGCCAGCAGCGCTAGCGGGAGAATAGAGACCCAGTACTTC.

The CDR3 here is CASSEAGSYEQYF. The CDR3, as DNA: TGTGCCAGCAGTGAAGCGGGCTCCTACGAGCAGTACTTC. The chain uses TRBV6-1 and TRBJ2-7; D gene unclear. The V gene lost 0 bases and the J gene lost 0 bases, with 3 bases spanning the gap. Germline V CDR1 and CDR2: MNHNS, SASEGT. The CDR3 consists of 13 residues.

V gene TRBV5-4 combines with J gene TRBJ1-1, with D perhaps TRBD1 (6 bases). Germline loops: CDR1 SGHNT, CDR2 YYREEE (reference sequence). The ends were cut back, 4 bases at V and 1 base at J, with 8 bases in the middle. This CDR3 is 13 amino acids long. The chain's CDR3 is CASSPTGNTEAFF. The CDR3 coding sequence is TGTGCCAGCAGCCCGACAGGGAACACTGAAGCTTTCTTT. Full variable domain (outside the CDR3, taken from reference TRBV5-4 and TRBJ1-1): ETGVTQSPTHLIKTRGQQVTLRCSSQSGHNTVSWYQQALGQGPQFIFQYYREEENGRGNFPPRFSGLQFPNYSSELNVNALELDDSALYLCASSPTGNTEAFFGQGTRLTVV.

The chain uses TRBV5-1 and TRBJ2-7; weak D call: TRBD1 (6 bases). V shed 2 bases and J shed 3 bases, with 9 bases lying between them. This CDR3 is built from 13 residues. Germline V gene data show CDR1 as SGHRS and CDR2 as YFSETQ. Here the CDR3 DNA reads TGCGCCAGCAGCTTTGAACAGGGCTACGAGCAGTACTTC. Translation: CASSFEQGYEQYF.

J is TRBJ1-1 and V is TRBV27; tentatively, D is TRBD1 (6 bases). CDR3 size: 15 residues. V dropped 5 bases and J dropped 0 bases, with 13 bases sitting between them. Looked up from germline, CDR1 is MNHEY and CDR2 is SMNVEV (reference sequence). In DNA form, the CDR3 reads TGTGCCAGCAGTCCGCAGGGGATTATGAACACTGAAGCTTTCTTT. Its protein product is CASSPQGIMNTEAFF.

The rearrangement uses TRBV7-9 and TRBJ2-7, with a weak D call TRBD1 (7 bases). The germline gives CDR1 SEHNR, CDR2 FQNEAQ (reference sequence). V was cut by 5 bases and J by 3 bases, with 14 bases left in between. The CDR3 is made up of 14 amino acids. Written as DNA, the CDR3 is TGTGCCAGCAGCCCGCGGGACAGCGACTACGAGCAGTACTTC. Encoded protein: CASSPRDSDYEQYF.